Included here is one T cell receptor (beta chain) sequence, with context. Antigen specificity is unknown. This entry is derived from a study of T cell repertoires in cytomegalovirus infection. Study observations and caveats: The ex vivo response was dominated by HLA-C-restricted CMV-specific TCR beta clonotypes.

Germline trimming cut 6 bases from V and 4 bases from J; bases unmatched to any gene: 14. In germline, CDR1 is ENHRY, CDR2 SYGVKD. The CDR3 is 16 amino acids. Each CDR3 protein is one row after TCRdb ran MiXCR on the reads. The sample gives about 200,000 distinct CDR3 sequences, roughly 9.8% of which show up once; about 5% is in the top ten. The rearrangement links TRBV10-3 to TRBJ1-2; 7 nucleotides align to TRBD1. This receptor was obtained from a human donor in good health (CMV status not recorded). Some clones in this sample may be carry-over from other donors' samples. The sequencing sample was made of PBMCs. The CDR3 protein is CAIRAQQGPQSYGYTF. CDR3 sequence (DNA): TGTGCCATCAGAGCACAACAGGGGCCGCAATCCTATGGCTACACCTTC.